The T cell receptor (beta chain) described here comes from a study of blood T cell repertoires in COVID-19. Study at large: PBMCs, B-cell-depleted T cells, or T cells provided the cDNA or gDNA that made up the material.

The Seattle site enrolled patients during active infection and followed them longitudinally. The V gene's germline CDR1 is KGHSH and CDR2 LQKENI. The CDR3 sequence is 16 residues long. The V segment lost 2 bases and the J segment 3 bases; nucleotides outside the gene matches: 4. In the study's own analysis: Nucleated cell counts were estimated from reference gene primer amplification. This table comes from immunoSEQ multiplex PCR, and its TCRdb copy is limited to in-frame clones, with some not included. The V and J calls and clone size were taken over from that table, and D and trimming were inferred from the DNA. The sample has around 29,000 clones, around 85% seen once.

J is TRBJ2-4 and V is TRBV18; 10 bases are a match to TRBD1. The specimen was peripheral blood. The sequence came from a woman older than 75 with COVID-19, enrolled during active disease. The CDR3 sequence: CASSPMTGGHKNIQYF. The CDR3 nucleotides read TGTGCCAGCTCACCAATGACAGGGGGCCACAAAAACATTCAGTACTTC.